A selection of T cell receptor beta chains follows, all from one sample in a study of sequential checkpoint blockade in melanoma. Repertoires were generated with immunoSEQ multiplex PCR, while TCRdb's copy carries only in-frame clones and drops some. This sample has some 13,000 clones; 70% to 80% occur once, and the top ten carry around 32%. Sample: CD8+ T cells sorted from blood (inferred from file names), taken from a patient given nivolumab and ipilimumab in sequence. These receptors all come from a human donor with melanoma. Each CDR3 is given with its conserved first and last residue. Each record gives: V gene, CDR3 protein.

V gene: TRBV28; CDR3 protein: CASSGQLYNSPLHF
V gene: TRBV2; CDR3 protein: CASSDPHRTALSGTNEKLFF
V gene: TRBV13; CDR3 protein: CASSRGGTEQFF
V gene: TRBV9; CDR3 protein: CASSVDQGSSYNEQFF
V gene: TRBV7-2; CDR3 protein: CASSLANGDYEQYF
V gene: TRBV7-9; CDR3 protein: CASSLGTSGSDTQYF
V gene: TRBV27; CDR3 protein: CASSLSTGRTYEQYF
V gene: TRBV29-1; CDR3 protein: CSVGGWQGGYNEQFF
V gene: TRBV4-1; CDR3 protein: CASSQDQGQKETQYF
V gene: TRBV7-9; CDR3 protein: CASSSTGLNTEAFF
V gene: TRBV4-3; CDR3 protein: CASSPSGIGSYEQYF
V gene: TRBV18; CDR3 protein: CASSPPEQGWYEQYF
V gene: TRBV27; CDR3 protein: CASSAEPSQTQYF
V gene: TRBV2; CDR3 protein: CASSPAAGGGETQYF
V gene: TRBV5-6; CDR3 protein: CASSLDRTRNEQFF
V gene: TRBV7-9; CDR3 protein: CASSLSMDSNTGELFF
V gene: TRBV7-9; CDR3 protein: CASSFPDRSSSYEQYF
V gene: TRBV4-3; CDR3 protein: CASSQGTGLGYNQPQHF
V gene: TRBV5-1; CDR3 protein: CASSDGTGYSYEQYF
V gene: TRBV5-1; CDR3 protein: CASSLAGETQYF
V gene: TRBV7-9; CDR3 protein: CASSLPALARETQYF
V gene: TRBV4-1; CDR3 protein: CASSQAWSVVAFF
V gene: TRBV11-2; CDR3 protein: CASSLTSGGLYEQYF
V gene: TRBV7-3; CDR3 protein: CASSERSYTDTQYF
V gene: TRBV14; CDR3 protein: CASSYPTSGEGEQFF
V gene: TRBV6-1; CDR3 protein: CASSEPQGAQMDTEAFF
V gene: TRBV19; CDR3 protein: CASRQAGGGHEQFF
V gene: TRBV7-9; CDR3 protein: CASSPGLTQYF
V gene: TRBV7-2; CDR3 protein: CASSLRDRVQETQYF
V gene: TRBV6-5; CDR3 protein: CASSYRNRVGYTF
V gene: TRBV7-9; CDR3 protein: CASSLEAGWYEQYF
V gene: TRBV27; CDR3 protein: CASSFGTGNNEQFF
V gene: TRBV5-1; CDR3 protein: CASSLDGAGGNTIYF
V gene: TRBV12-5; CDR3 protein: CASGLPGSGYYEQYF
V gene: TRBV4-2; CDR3 protein: CASSQTSDYQETQYF
V gene: TRBV27; CDR3 protein: CASSLSPGRAKNIQYF
V gene: TRBV4-2; CDR3 protein: CASSQGGDKDGYTF
V gene: TRBV4-2; CDR3 protein: CASESRGAEQFF
V gene: TRBV4-3; CDR3 protein: CASSQVTSEPTSAQYF
V gene: TRBV7-9; CDR3 protein: CASSLPTWASGSTDTQYF
V gene: TRBV9; CDR3 protein: CASSPRDRAPIYNEQFF
V gene: TRBV12-5; CDR3 protein: CASGLGVETQYF
V gene: TRBV7-9; CDR3 protein: CASSLTAGANVLTF